This passage covers 31 T cell receptor beta chains from one sample sequenced in a study of tumor-infiltrating lymphocytes in oesophageal squamous cell carcinoma. Via MiXCR, TCRdb re-called the PCR reads, giving one row per CDR3 protein. The sample comprises around 13,000 distinct CDR3 sequences, 52% of which are singletons, and about 28% rests with the top ten. Sequencing was carried out using esophageal tumor tissue. These TCRs come from a female donor with esophageal squamous cell carcinoma.

The chain couples TRBV7-3 to TRBJ2-1, with 7 bases lining up with TRBD1. V shed 5 bases and J 8 bases; nucleotides not matched to a gene: 9. This CDR3 has 14 amino acids. The germline CDR1 and CDR2 sequences are SGHTA and FQGTGA. The CDR3 sequence is CASSDSTGLDEQFF. In DNA form, the CDR3 reads TGTGCCAGCAGCGATTCGACAGGGTTGGATGAGCAGTTCTTC.

The chain recombines TRBV7-9 with TRBJ1-1, with 9 bases lining up with TRBD1. The CDR3 is 15 amino acids. CDR1 is SEHNR, CDR2 FQNEAQ, per germline (reference sequence). V was clipped by 2 bases and J by 0 bases; unmatched bases: 1. CDR3 DNA sequence: TGTGCCAGCAGCTTAACAGGGGGCATGAACACTGAAGCTTTCTTT. Encoded protein: CASSLTGGMNTEAFF. Together with reference TRBV7-9 and TRBJ1-1, the CDR3 gives the full variable domain: DTGVSQNPRHKITKRGQNVTFRCDPISEHNRLYWYRQTLGQGPEFLTYFQNEAQLEKSRLLSDRFSAERPKGSFSTLEIQRTEQGDSAMYLCASSLTGGMNTEAFFGQGTRLTVV.

The J gene is TRBJ1-3, the V gene TRBV9; possible D gene TRBD1, 6 bases. This CDR3 region has 15 residues. V was shortened by 10 bases and J by 0 bases, with 17 bases between the two germline ends. Germline CDR1 SGDLS, CDR2 YYNGEE. The CDR3 bases are TGTGCCGGGACCGGGACAAATCACTCTGGAAACACCATATATTTT. This codes for CAGTGTNHSGNTIYF. The complete variable domain, with remaining parts taken from reference TRBV9 and TRBJ1-3, reads DSGVTQTPKHLITATGQRVTLRCSPRSGDLSVYWYQQSLDQGLQFLIQYYNGEERAKGNILERFSAQQFPDLHSELNLSSLELGDSALYFCAGTGTNHSGNTIYFGEGSWLTVV.

In this sample, this clonotype turned up many times. The chain has TRBV7-3 and TRBJ2-1; 7 bases match TRBD2. CDR1 SGHTA and CDR2 FQGTGA come from the germline V gene. Trimming at V came to 5 bases and at J to 5 bases, leaving 9 bases not matched to a gene. This CDR3 contains 15 residues. CDR3 in DNA: TGTGCCAGCAGCCCTACTAGCGCGACCCACAATGAGCAGTTCTTC. It specifies CASSPTSATHNEQFF.

This clonotype was seen more than once but under ten times. The rearrangement uses TRBV4-1 and TRBJ1-4; 9 bases map to TRBD1. There are 15 residues in the CDR3. Trimming at V came to 4 bases and at J to 5 bases, leaving 5 bases not matched to a gene. Per germline, CDR1 MGHRA and CDR2 YSYEKL. The CDR3 sequence: CASSPSTGGNEKLFF. DNA for the CDR3: TGCGCCAGCAGCCCTTCGACAGGGGGGAATGAAAAACTGTTTTTT.

By its share, this clonotype is medium-sized (0.01 to 0.1%). This chain joins TRBV6-1 and TRBJ2-5; D not certain. Trimming removed 3 bases from V and 1 base from J, with 18 bases in between. Germline V gives CDR1 MNHNS, CDR2 SASEGT. The CDR3 spans 17 residues. CDR3 sequence: CASSDNYRRKPQETQYF. DNA for the CDR3: TGTGCCAGCAGTGATAATTATCGGAGAAAACCCCAAGAGACCCAGTACTTC.

This clonotype showed up just a few times. One end of the junction does not line up with germline, which may come from a read error. The chain joins TRBV7-6 to TRBJ2-1, with TRBD1 matching 9 bases. Germline values: CDR1 SGHVS, CDR2 FNYEAQ. This CDR3 contains 16 residues. The chain's CDR3 is CASSPRSGQGPGGQFF. The DNA of the CDR3 is TGTGCTAGCAGCCCGCGCTCGGGACAGGGCCCCGGGGGGCAGTTCTTC.

The V call is TRBV10-2, the J call TRBJ2-5; 11 nucleotides match TRBD2. The CDR3 length is 15 residues. Trimming removed 6 bases from V and 2 bases from J; junction bases left unmatched: 5. Looked up from germline, CDR1 is WSHSY and CDR2 is SAAADI. The CDR3 protein is CASRRLAGQQETQYF. CDR3 bases: TGCGCCAGCAGGAGACTAGCGGGGCAGCAAGAGACCCAGTACTTC.

This chain connects TRBV18 to TRBJ2-3; weak D call: TRBD1 (5 bases). V lost 3 bases and J lost 9, with 13 bases in between. This CDR3 has 13 amino acids. Per germline, CDR1 KGHSH and CDR2 LQKENI. The CDR3 DNA reads as TGTGCCAGCTCACCCCAGGGTCGAGGCACGCAGTATTTT. Encoded protein: CASSPQGRGTQYF.

In this sample, this clonotype turned up a few times. The chain is built from TRBV11-2 and TRBJ2-4, with D unresolved. CDR1 is SGHAT and CDR2 is FQNNGV in the germline V gene. This CDR3 is built from 14 residues. Trimming took off 3 bases at V and 0 bases at J, with 6 bases between the two ends. The CDR3 is CASSFSPAKNIQYF. CDR3 coding DNA: TGTGCCAGCAGCTTTTCCCCAGCCAAAAACATTCAGTACTTC.

The V gene is TRBV12-3 or TRBV12-4, the J gene TRBJ1-5; maybe TRBD1 (5 bases). V was cut by 5 bases and J by 0 bases, with 11 bases left in between. This CDR3 contains 15 residues. DNA of the CDR3: TGTGCCAGCAGTAGTCGGGGGAATAGCAATCAGCCCCAGCATTTT. As protein: CASSSRGNSNQPQHF.

V gene TRBV6-1 combines with J gene TRBJ1-4; 7 positions match TRBD1. CDR1 is MNHNS, CDR2 SASEGT, per germline. This CDR3 has 15 residues. V gave up 5 bases and J gave up 4 bases; unmatched junction bases: 7. CDR3 residues: CASSTGTAINEKLFF. The CDR3 DNA reads TGTGCCAGCAGTACAGGGACAGCCATTAATGAAAAACTGTTTTTT.

Only one count was recorded for this clonotype. The chain uses TRBV12-3 or TRBV12-4 and TRBJ2-5; 7 nucleotides agree with TRBD2. The end of the DNA is better explained by TRBJ2-1, so the J call may be wrong. The CDR3 runs to 15 residues. The CDR3 reads CASSLWGEGYNEQFF. The CDR3 region has the DNA TGTGCCAGCAGTTTGTGGGGGGAGGGTTACAATGAGCAGTTCTTC.

A word on this clonotype: As the CDR3 is not closed by the conserved phenylalanine or tryptophan, this likely results from a read error. The limits of the CDR3 on the DNA are not certain, so only TCRdb's listed CDR3 is given. The CDR3 sequence: CASSSGRDLHNEQFFAP. The chain has TRBV7-3 and TRBJ1-1. The CDR3 spans 17 amino acids, including both terminal residues. Germline CDR1 reads SGHTA; CDR2 reads FQGTGA.

The chain has TRBV7-2 and TRBJ2-7; a possible D gene is TRBD1 (5 bases). The end of the DNA aligns better with TRBJ2-1, so the J call may be wrong. The CDR3 covers 15 residues. Germline CDR1 reads SGHTA; CDR2 reads FQGNSA. The CDR3 protein is CASSLAGPREDEQFF. The CDR3 DNA sequence: TGTGCCAGCAGCTTAGCCGGACCCAGGGAAGATGAGCAGTTCTTC.

The J gene is TRBJ2-3, the V gene TRBV7-2, with D perhaps given as TRBD1 or TRBD2 (6 bases each). The J call could be wrong; TRBJ2-1 is a better fit for the DNA end. The germline V gene encodes CDR1 SGHTA and CDR2 FQGNSA. CDR3 size: 13 residues. CDR3 DNA: TGTGCCAGCAGCCGACTGGGGGGCTACGAGCAGTTCTTC. The encoded protein is CASSRLGGYEQFF.

The table lists this clonotype with many counts. V is TRBV7-6 and J is TRBJ2-2; TRBD2 is a possible D gene (6 bases). V lost 3 bases and J 0 bases, leaving 11 bases between the germline ends. The CDR3 runs to 16 residues. The germline gives CDR1 SGHVS, CDR2 FNYEAQ. The DNA for the CDR3 is TGTGCCAGCAGCTTTGGAGCGGGCACGAACACCGGGGAGCTGTTTTTT. Translating it yields CASSFGAGTNTGELFF.

This clonotype has more than one count but fewer than ten. V gene TRBV19 combines with J gene TRBJ2-6, with D unresolved. Germline CDR1 is LNHDA and CDR2 is SQIVND (reference sequence). The V end lost 10 bases, the J end lost 4 bases, and 17 bases lay between the germline ends. The CDR3 has 15 residues. The CDR3 bases are TGTGCCACCAAAGACGGTGCTGGCGGGGCCAACGTCCTGACTTTC. Amino acids: CATKDGAGGANVLTF.

The gene calls are TRBV10-2 and TRBJ1-4; the D is unclear. V lost 0 bases and J 8 bases, leaving 4 bases between the germline ends. CDR3 size: 12 residues. Germline V lookup: CDR1 WSHSY, CDR2 SAAADI. This chain's CDR3 is CASSESGEKLFF. The CDR3 DNA sequence: TGCGCCAGCAGTGAGTCAGGAGAAAAACTGTTTTTT.

The gene calls are TRBV7-2 and TRBJ2-5, with 9 bases matching TRBD2. The CDR3 runs to 16 residues. V shed 1 base, J shed 2 bases, and the junction held 5 bases outside the gene matches. The germline V gene encodes CDR1 SGHTA and CDR2 FQGNSA. As DNA, the CDR3 is TGTGCCAGCAGCTTAGGTCTAGCGGGAACTCAAGAGACCCAGTACTTC. Its protein is CASSLGLAGTQETQYF.

This clonotype was seen many times. The genes are TRBV11-2 and TRBJ1-2, with TRBD1 matching 7 bases. V lost 11 bases, J lost 0 bases, and 6 bases stayed unmatched. The CDR3 runs 13 residues. Looked up from germline, CDR1 is SGHAT and CDR2 is FQNNGV. In DNA form, the CDR3 reads TGTGCCGGGTGGGACAGTACTAACTATGGCTACACCTTC. Its protein product is CAGWDSTNYGYTF.

The chain joins TRBV6-1 to TRBJ2-1, with D perhaps TRBD2 (5 bases). The CDR3 covers 18 residues. Germline V gene data show CDR1 as MNHNS and CDR2 as SASEGT. V was pared by 5 bases and J by 0 bases, with 20 bases between. The CDR3 nucleotides read TGTGCCAGCAGTCCTAGGTCGCCAGGACTGTACTCCTACAATGAGCAGTTCTTC. It translates to CASSPRSPGLYSYNEQFF.

V and J are TRBV7-6 and TRBJ2-5, with a weak D call TRBD2 (6 bases). The DNA matches TRBJ2-7 better at its end, which makes the J call doubtful. This CDR3 has 13 amino acids. Germline V CDR1 and CDR2: SGHVS, FNYEAQ. The CDR3 spells CASSHRGAYEQYF. Written as DNA, the CDR3 is TGTGCCAGCAGCCACCGCGGGGCCTACGAGCAGTACTTC.

The chain carries TRBV14 and TRBJ2-7, with 7 bases fitting TRBD2. This CDR3 comprises 19 residues. V shed 0 bases and J 0 bases; nucleotides not matched to a gene: 14. Germline CDR1 and CDR2: SGHDN and FVKESK. CDR3 coding DNA: TGTGCCAGCAGCCAAGATGCCCCCTTTGGGAGCGGGGTCTCCTACGAGCAGTACTTC. Amino acids: CASSQDAPFGSGVSYEQYF.

This clonotype was seen more than once but under ten times. V usage is TRBV11-3 and J usage is TRBJ2-7, with 9 positions matching TRBD2. The end of the DNA is better explained by TRBJ2-1, so the J call may be wrong. The length of the CDR3 is 15 residues. The germline gives CDR1 SGHNT, CDR2 YENEEA. The CDR3 loop is CASSLGTSALGEQFF. CDR3 nucleotides: TGTGCCAGCAGCTTAGGGACTAGCGCTCTAGGAGAGCAGTTCTTC.

J is TRBJ1-1 and V is TRBV11-2; D gene uncertain. TRBJ2-7 explains the end of the DNA better; the J call may be wrong. CDR3 length equals 12 residues. Germline lookup yields CDR1 SGHAT and CDR2 FQNNGV. As DNA, the CDR3 is TGTGCCAGCAGCCCGCAGGCCTACGAGCAGTACTTC. Amino acids: CASSPQAYEQYF.

This chain joins TRBV7-4 and TRBJ2-3, with D possibly TRBD2 on 5 matching bases. This CDR3 is 14 amino acids long. CDR1 is SGHVT, CDR2 SQSDAQ, per germline. Trimming pared 0 bases from V and 2 bases from J, leaving 6 bases between. The CDR3 spells CASSLAGATDTQYF. CDR3 in DNA: TGTGCCAGCAGCTTAGCGGGAGCCACAGATACGCAGTATTTT.

This clonotype was recorded once. The genes are TRBV7-2 and TRBJ1-2; D possibly corresponds to TRBD1 (6 bases). Germline V gene lookup returns CDR1 SGHTA and CDR2 FQGNSA. V was shortened by 5 bases and J by 5 bases, with 12 bases between the two germline ends. CDR3 length: 13 residues. The CDR3 here is CASSPGQSYGYTF. The CDR3 DNA reads as TGTGCCAGCAGCCCCGGACAGTCTTATGGCTACACCTTC.

The chain combines TRBV7-8 with TRBJ2-1, with 8 bases that match TRBD2. The DNA matches TRBJ2-7 better at its end, which makes the J call doubtful. Germline assignment: CDR1 SGHVS and CDR2 FQNEAQ. This CDR3 is built from 16 residues. CDR3 in DNA: TGTGCCAGCAGCTTAAGCACTCGGGAGGGGAGCTACGAGCAGTACTTC. As protein: CASSLSTREGSYEQYF.

V is TRBV28 and J is TRBJ2-7; a weak D match, TRBD1 (6 bases). The J call may not be correct, given that the DNA end is closer to TRBJ2-1. The CDR3 sequence is 15 residues long. Germline V lookup: CDR1 MDHEN, CDR2 SYDVKM. CDR3 residues: CASGYRASSYNEQFF. CDR3 nucleotides: TGTGCCAGCGGGTACAGGGCTAGCTCCTACAATGAGCAGTTCTTC.

This chain joins TRBV10-2 and TRBJ2-5; 7 nucleotides align to TRBD2. The V gene end was trimmed by 7 bases and the J gene end by 11 bases; junction bases not matched to a gene: 19. The CDR3 runs to 15 residues. CDR1 is WSHSY, CDR2 SAAADI, per germline. CDR3 bases: TGCGCCAGCACTACAAGCGGGAATCGGTACAATGAGCAGTACTTC. It translates to CASTTSGNRYNEQYF.